These 14 T cell receptor beta chains share one sample of origin, sequenced in a study of patients and donors after allogeneic stem cell transplantation. MiXCR was run by TCRdb on the RT-PCR reads, yielding one entry per CDR3 protein. The data contain almost 90,000 distinct CDR3 sequences, approximately 5.2% of them singletons. The sequencing input was blood, either unsorted or a sorted T cell fraction (not recorded which). All receptors derive from a human donor who was either an allogeneic HSCT recipient or a stem cell or donor lymphocyte infusion donor (not recorded which). It is not recorded whose cells these are; they may come from a transplant donor.

The chain carries TRBV24-1 and TRBJ1-2, with unresolved D. Germline V gene sequence: CDR1 KGHDR, CDR2 SFDVKD. This CDR3 region has 12 residues. The V end lost 4 bases, the J end lost 3 bases, and 5 bases lay between the germline ends. The CDR3 is CATSEADYGYTF. The CDR3 nucleotides are TGTGCCACCAGTGAGGCGGACTATGGCTACACCTTC.

This clonotype was seen at least ten times. The rearrangement joins TRBV9 to TRBJ1-1; D remains unclear. Germline V lookup: CDR1 SGDLS, CDR2 YYNGEE. V was clipped by 4 bases and J by 0 bases, with 10 bases between them. The CDR3 covers 14 residues. The CDR3 DNA reads TGTGCCAGCAGCACACAGCCCATGAACACTGAAGCTTTCTTT. Protein: CASSTQPMNTEAFF.

This clonotype was seen a handful of times. This chain connects TRBV4-1 to TRBJ1-5, with D possibly being TRBD1 (5 bases). The CDR3 runs 15 residues. The germline V and J ends were trimmed by 1 base and 3 bases, with 10 bases remaining between them. The germline V gene has CDR1 MGHRA and CDR2 YSYEKL. CDR3 nucleotides: TGCGCCAGCAGCCAAGGTCAGGGAGACAATCAGCCCCAGCATTTT. Its protein product is CASSQGQGDNQPQHF.

Many counts were recorded for this clonotype. The chain is built from TRBV28 and TRBJ1-5, with TRBD1 identical over 9 bases. This CDR3 has 14 amino acids. Germline CDR1 reads MDHEN; CDR2 reads SYDVKM. The V segment lost 6 bases and the J segment 5 bases; nucleotides outside the gene matches: 5. CDR3 bases: TGTGCCAGCAGACTAGGACAGGGGCATCAGCCCCAGCATTTT. It encodes CASRLGQGHQPQHF.

This clonotype was observed at least ten times. The chain has TRBV20-1 and TRBJ1-1; TRBD1 might be the D (5 bases). V dropped 3 bases and J dropped 3 bases, with 11 bases sitting between them. This CDR3 is 13 amino acids long. Germline V lookup: CDR1 DFQATT, CDR2 SNEGSKA (reference sequence). The CDR3 loop is CSASGGFDTEAFF. CDR3 in DNA: TGCAGTGCTAGCGGGGGATTTGACACTGAAGCTTTCTTT.

This clonotype was picked up many times. The chain uses TRBV20-1 and TRBJ2-1, with 12 bases that match TRBD2. The CDR3 spans 20 residues. CDR1 and CDR2 (germline): DFQATT, SNEGSKA (reference sequence). The V gene end was trimmed by 1 base and the J gene end by 0 bases; junction bases not matched to a gene: 13. DNA of the CDR3: TGCAGTGCTAGAGCGACTGGAGGACTAGCGGGACCTAGCTCCTACAATGAGCAGTTCTTC. Protein product: CSARATGGLAGPSSYNEQFF.

At least ten counts were recorded for this clonotype. This chain links TRBV28 with TRBJ1-4; D not certain. The CDR3 has 10 residues. Per the germline V gene, CDR1 is MDHEN and CDR2 is SYDVKM. V was trimmed by 8 bases and J by 5 bases, leaving 3 bases between them. CDR3 bases: TGTGCCAGCGGCAATGAAAAACTGTTTTTT. Translated: CASGNEKLFF.

In this sample, this clonotype turned up many times. The chain joins TRBV5-1 to TRBJ2-1, with a possible D match to TRBD1 (6 bases). The CDR3 covers 15 residues. Trimming took off 0 bases at V and 2 bases at J, with 9 bases between the two ends. From germline, CDR1 is SGHRS and CDR2 YFSETQ. CDR3 region: CASSLVAGAYNEQFF. CDR3 nucleotide sequence: TGCGCCAGCAGCTTGGTGGCAGGGGCCTACAATGAGCAGTTCTTC.

This clonotype has ten or more counts. The chain has TRBV20-1 and TRBJ1-1; no clear D gene. The germline CDR1 and CDR2 sequences are DFQATT and SNEGSKA (reference sequence). V shed 3 bases and J shed 8 bases, with 10 bases lying between them. The CDR3 loop spans 11 amino acids. The DNA of the CDR3 is TGCAGTGCTAGGGTTACCTCGGAAGCTTTCTTT. Its translation is CSARVTSEAFF.

This chain joins TRBV18 and TRBJ2-5; D ambiguous. CDR3 length equals 13 residues. CDR1 and CDR2 (germline): KGHSH, LQKENI. V was trimmed by 5 bases and J by 1 base, leaving 8 bases between them. Here the CDR3 DNA reads TGTGCCAGCTCAGAGGCGATCCAAGAGACCCAGTACTTC. The encoded protein is CASSEAIQETQYF.

This clonotype turned up a few times. The CDR3 DNA is TGTGCCAGCAGTTTCATTCGAGATACGCAGTATTTT. Amino acid sequence: CASSFIRDTQYF. The V call is TRBV6-1, the J call TRBJ2-3; D is unclear. Germline V gives CDR1 MNHNS, CDR2 SASEGT. V lost 5 bases to trimming and J lost 5 bases, with 8 bases between them. The CDR3 is made up of 12 amino acids.

There are many counts of this clonotype. V and J are TRBV20-1 and TRBJ2-7; TRBD1 agrees at 9 bases. Germline V CDR1 and CDR2: DFQATT, SNEGSKA (reference sequence). J lost 6 bases, V lost 6 bases, and 6 bases had no gene match. The CDR3 is 12 amino acids. The CDR3 loop reads CSATRQGGEQYF. CDR3 nucleotide sequence: TGCAGTGCAACCAGACAGGGGGGCGAGCAGTACTTC.

The table lists this clonotype with many counts. This chain uses TRBV2 with TRBJ2-2; 7 bases agree with TRBD2. Germline CDR1 reads SNHLY; CDR2 reads FYNNEI. V shed 1 base and J 4 bases; nucleotides not matched to a gene: 3. This CDR3 contains 15 residues. The CDR3 reads CASSEGTRFTGELFF. DNA of the CDR3: TGTGCCAGCAGTGAAGGGACTAGGTTCACCGGGGAGCTGTTTTTT. Combining the CDR3 with reference TRBV2 and TRBJ2-2 gives the whole variable domain EPEVTQTPSHQVTQMGQEVILRCVPISNHLYFYWYRQILGQKVEFLVSFYNNEISEKSEIFDDQFSVERPDGSNFTLKIRSTKLEDSAMYFCASSEGTRFTGELFFGEGSRLTVL.

This clonotype was detected many times. The V and J genes are TRBV20-1 and TRBJ2-3; TRBD2 matches at 8 bases. CDR3 size: 14 residues. Germline-derived CDR1 and CDR2 are DFQATT and SNEGSKA (reference sequence). Trimming took 5 bases from V and 4 from J; bases not matched to a gene: 8. CDR3 in amino acids: CSAPKPLAADTQYF. In DNA, the CDR3 is TGCAGTGCTCCCAAGCCACTAGCGGCAGATACGCAGTATTTT.